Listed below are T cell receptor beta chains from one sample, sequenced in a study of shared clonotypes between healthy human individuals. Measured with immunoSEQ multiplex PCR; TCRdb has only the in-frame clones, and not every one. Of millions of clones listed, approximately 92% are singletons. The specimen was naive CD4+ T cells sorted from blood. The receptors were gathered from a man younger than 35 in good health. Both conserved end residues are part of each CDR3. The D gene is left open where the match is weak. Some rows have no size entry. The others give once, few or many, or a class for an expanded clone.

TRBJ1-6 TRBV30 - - CAWTSALSSYNSPLHF TGTGCCTGGACTTCGGCGCTCAGCTCCTATAATTCACCCCTCCACTTT
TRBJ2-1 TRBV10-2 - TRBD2 CASSEPASGRFNEQFF TGCGCCAGCAGTGAGCCCGCTAGCGGGAGGTTCAATGAGCAGTTCTTC
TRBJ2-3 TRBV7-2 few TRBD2 CASSQTSTSGDTQYF TGTGCCAGCAGCCAGACTAGCACGAGCGGAGATACGCAGTATTTT
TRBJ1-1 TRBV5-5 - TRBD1 CASSSDRGWGTEAFF TGTGCCAGCAGCTCTGACAGGGGTTGGGGCACTGAAGCTTTCTTT
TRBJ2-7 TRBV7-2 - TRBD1 CASSFTGGGVAEQYF TGTGCCAGCAGCTTTACAGGGGGCGGAGTAGCCGAGCAGTACTTC
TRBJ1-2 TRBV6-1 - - CASSELVGKSMSYTF TGTGCCAGCAGTGAGTTAGTGGGCAAGTCTATGAGCTACACCTTC
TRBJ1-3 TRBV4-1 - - CASSQDQGFRNTIYF TGCGCCAGCAGCCAAGATCAGGGATTTCGTAACACCATATATTTT
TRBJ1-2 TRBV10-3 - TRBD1 CAISATLGTANYGYTF TGTGCCATCAGTGCAACACTCGGGACAGCCAACTATGGCTACACCTTC
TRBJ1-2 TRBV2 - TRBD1 CASRATGADGYTF TGTGCCAGCAGAGCAACAGGGGCTGATGGCTACACCTTC
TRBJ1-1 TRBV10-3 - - CAITQGQDTEAFF TGTGCCATCACTCAGGGGCAGGACACTGAAGCTTTCTTT
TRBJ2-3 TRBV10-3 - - CAISAITSTDTQYF TGTGCCATCAGTGCGATTACTAGCACAGATACGCAGTATTTT
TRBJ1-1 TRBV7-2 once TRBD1 CASRKQGGGTEAFF TGTGCCAGCAGGAAACAGGGGGGTGGCACTGAAGCTTTCTTT
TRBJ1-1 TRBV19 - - CASSMVSGSTEAFF TGTGCCAGTAGTATGGTTAGTGGTAGCACTGAAGCTTTCTTT